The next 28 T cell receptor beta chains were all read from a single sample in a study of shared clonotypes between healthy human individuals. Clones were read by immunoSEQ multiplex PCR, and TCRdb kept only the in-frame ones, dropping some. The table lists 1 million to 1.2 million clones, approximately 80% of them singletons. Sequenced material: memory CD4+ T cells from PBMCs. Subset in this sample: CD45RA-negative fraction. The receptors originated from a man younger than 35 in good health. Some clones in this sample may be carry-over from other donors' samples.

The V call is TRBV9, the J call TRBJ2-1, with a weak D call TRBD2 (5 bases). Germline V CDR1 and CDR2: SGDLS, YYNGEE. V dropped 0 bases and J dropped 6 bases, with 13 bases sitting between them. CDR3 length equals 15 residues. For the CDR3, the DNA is TGTGCCAGCAGCGTAGGGGAGCTCCTGGGCAATGAGCAGTTCTTC. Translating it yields CASSVGELLGNEQFF. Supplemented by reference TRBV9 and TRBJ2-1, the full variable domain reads DSGVTQTPKHLITATGQRVTLRCSPRSGDLSVYWYQQSLDQGLQFLIQYYNGEERAKGNILERFSAQQFPDLHSELNLSSLELGDSALYFCASSVGELLGNEQFFGPGTRLTVL.

The CDR3 protein is CASSLRQATGYGYTF. The DNA of the CDR3 is TGTGCCAGCAGCTTGAGACAGGCCACTGGGTATGGCTACACCTTC. The chain is built from TRBV7-9 and TRBJ1-2, with D tentatively TRBD1 (6 bases). Germline V CDR1 and CDR2: SEHNR, FQNEAQ (reference sequence). This CDR3 is 15 amino acids long. Trimming stripped 3 bases from V and 5 bases from J, with 16 bases between.

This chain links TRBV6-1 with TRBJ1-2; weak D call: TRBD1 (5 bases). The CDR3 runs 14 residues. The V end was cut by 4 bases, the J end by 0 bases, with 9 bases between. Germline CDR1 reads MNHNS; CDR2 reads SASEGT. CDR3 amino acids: CASSGRVSNYGYTF. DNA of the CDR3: TGTGCCAGCAGTGGCAGGGTATCTAACTATGGCTACACCTTC.

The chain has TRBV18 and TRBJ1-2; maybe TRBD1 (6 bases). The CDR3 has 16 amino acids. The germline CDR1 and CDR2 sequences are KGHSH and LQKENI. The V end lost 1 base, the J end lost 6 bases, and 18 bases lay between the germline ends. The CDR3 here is CASSPQRGEMRHGYTF. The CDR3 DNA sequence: TGTGCCAGCTCACCACAGAGGGGGGAAATGAGACATGGCTACACCTTC.

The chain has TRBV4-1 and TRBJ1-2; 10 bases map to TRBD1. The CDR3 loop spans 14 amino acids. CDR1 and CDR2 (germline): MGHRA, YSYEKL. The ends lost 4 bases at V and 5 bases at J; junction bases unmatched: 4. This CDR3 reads CASSPPDRGYGYTF. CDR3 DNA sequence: TGCGCCAGCAGCCCTCCGGACAGGGGGTATGGCTACACCTTC.

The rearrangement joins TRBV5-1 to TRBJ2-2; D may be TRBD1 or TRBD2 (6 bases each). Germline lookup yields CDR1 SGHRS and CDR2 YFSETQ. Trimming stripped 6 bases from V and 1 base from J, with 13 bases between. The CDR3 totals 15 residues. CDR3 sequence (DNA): TGCGCCAGCACCCGAGGGGGGCAGAACACCGGGGAGCTGTTTTTT. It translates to CASTRGGQNTGELFF.

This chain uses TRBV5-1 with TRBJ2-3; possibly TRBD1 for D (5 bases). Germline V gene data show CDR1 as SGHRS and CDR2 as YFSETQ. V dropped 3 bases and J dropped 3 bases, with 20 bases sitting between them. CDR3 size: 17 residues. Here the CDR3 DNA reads TGCGCCAGCAGCTCACCAGTGGACACTTCCTTTACAGATACGCAGTATTTT. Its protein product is CASSSPVDTSFTDTQYF.

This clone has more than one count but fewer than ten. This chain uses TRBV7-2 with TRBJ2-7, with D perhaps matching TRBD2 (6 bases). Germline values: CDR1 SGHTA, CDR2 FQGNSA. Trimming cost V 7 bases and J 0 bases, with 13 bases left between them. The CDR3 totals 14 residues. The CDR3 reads CASTQAGGSYEQYF. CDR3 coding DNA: TGTGCCAGCACCCAGGCCGGGGGCTCCTACGAGCAGTACTTC.

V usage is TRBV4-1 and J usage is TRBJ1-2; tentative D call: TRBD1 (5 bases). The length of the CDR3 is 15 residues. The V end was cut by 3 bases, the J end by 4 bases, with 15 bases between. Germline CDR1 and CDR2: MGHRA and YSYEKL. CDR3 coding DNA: TGCGCCAGCAGCCAGGGATCGGGACGGAGCTATGGCTACACCTTC. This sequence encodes CASSQGSGRSYGYTF.

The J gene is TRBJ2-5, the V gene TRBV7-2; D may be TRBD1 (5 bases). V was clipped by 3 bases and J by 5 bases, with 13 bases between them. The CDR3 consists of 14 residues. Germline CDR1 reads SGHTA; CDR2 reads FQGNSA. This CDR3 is CASSFAWGGETQYF. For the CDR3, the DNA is TGTGCCAGCAGCTTCGCCTGGGGCGGCGAGACCCAGTACTTC.

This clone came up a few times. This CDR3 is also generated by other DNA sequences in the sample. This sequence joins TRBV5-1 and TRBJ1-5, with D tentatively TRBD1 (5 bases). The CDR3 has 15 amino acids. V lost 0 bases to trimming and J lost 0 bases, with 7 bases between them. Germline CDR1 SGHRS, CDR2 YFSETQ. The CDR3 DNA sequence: TGCGCCAGCAGCTTGGAGGGGTTTAGCAATCAGCCCCAGCATTTT. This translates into CASSLEGFSNQPQHF.

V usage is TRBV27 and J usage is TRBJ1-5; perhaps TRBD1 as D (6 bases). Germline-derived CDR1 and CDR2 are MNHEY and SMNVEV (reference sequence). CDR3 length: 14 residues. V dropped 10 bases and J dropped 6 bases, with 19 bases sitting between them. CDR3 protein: CATREGGGIQPQHF. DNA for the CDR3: TGTGCCACCCGCGAGGGGGGTGGGATTCAGCCCCAGCATTTT.

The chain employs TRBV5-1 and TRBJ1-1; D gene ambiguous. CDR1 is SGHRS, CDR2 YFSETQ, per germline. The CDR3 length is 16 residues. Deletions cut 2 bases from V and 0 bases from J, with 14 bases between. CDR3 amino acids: CASSLNPWQLNTEAFF. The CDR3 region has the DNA TGCGCCAGCAGCTTAAACCCTTGGCAGCTGAACACTGAAGCTTTCTTT.

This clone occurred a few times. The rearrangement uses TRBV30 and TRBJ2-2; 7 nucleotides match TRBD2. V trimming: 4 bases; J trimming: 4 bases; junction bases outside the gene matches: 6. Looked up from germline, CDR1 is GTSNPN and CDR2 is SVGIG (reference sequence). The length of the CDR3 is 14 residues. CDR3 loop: CAWNSLAVTGELFF. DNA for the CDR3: TGTGCCTGGAATAGCCTAGCGGTCACCGGGGAGCTGTTTTTT.

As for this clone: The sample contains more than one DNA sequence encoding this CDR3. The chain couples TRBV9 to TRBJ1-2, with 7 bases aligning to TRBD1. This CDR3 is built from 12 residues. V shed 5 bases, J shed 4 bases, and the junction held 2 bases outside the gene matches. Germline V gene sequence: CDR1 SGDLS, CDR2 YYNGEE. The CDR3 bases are TGTGCCAGCAGTGCAGGGGGCTATGGCTACACCTTC. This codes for CASSAGGYGYTF.

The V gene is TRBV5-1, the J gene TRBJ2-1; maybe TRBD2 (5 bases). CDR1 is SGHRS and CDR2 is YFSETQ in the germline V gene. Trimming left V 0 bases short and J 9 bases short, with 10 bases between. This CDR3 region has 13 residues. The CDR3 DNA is TGCGCCAGCAGCTTGGAAAGGGCGGGTGAGCAGTTCTTC. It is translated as CASSLERAGEQFF.

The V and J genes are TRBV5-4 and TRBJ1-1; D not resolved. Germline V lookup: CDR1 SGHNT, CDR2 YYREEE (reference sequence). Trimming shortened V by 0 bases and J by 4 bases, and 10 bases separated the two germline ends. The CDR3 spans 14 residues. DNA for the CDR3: TGTGCCAGCAGCTTGGTACAGACCCGCACTGAAGCTTTCTTT. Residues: CASSLVQTRTEAFF. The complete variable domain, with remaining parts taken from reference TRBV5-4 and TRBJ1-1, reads ETGVTQSPTHLIKTRGQQVTLRCSSQSGHNTVSWYQQALGQGPQFIFQYYREEENGRGNFPPRFSGLQFPNYSSELNVNALELDDSALYLCASSLVQTRTEAFFGQGTRLTVV.

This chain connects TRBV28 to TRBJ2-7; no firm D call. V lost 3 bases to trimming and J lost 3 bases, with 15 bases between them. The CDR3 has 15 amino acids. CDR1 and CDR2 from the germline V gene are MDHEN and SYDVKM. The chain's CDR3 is CASSFRAGPYYEQYF. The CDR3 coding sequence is TGTGCCAGCAGTTTTCGGGCCGGTCCCTACTACGAGCAGTACTTC.

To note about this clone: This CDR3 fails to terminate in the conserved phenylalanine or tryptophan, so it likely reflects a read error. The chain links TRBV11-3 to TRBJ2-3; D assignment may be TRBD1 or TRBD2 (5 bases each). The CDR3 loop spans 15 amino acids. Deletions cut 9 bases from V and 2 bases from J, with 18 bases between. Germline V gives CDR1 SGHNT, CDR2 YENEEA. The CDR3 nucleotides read TGTGCCAGGGGGGTCAGGACCAGAGCCACAGATACGCAGTATTCT. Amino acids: CARGVRTRATDTQYS.

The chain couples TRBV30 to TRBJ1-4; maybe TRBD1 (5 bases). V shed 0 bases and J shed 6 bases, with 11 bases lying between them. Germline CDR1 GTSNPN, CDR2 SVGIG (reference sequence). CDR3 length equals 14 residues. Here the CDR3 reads CAWSVEGFDEKLFF. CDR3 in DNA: TGTGCCTGGAGTGTTGAGGGGTTTGATGAAAAACTGTTTTTT.

The CDR3 DNA is TGTGCCAGCAGCCTACAGCTCAACACTGAAGCTTTCTTT. Its protein is CASSLQLNTEAFF. J is TRBJ1-1 and V is TRBV7-4; D remains ambiguous. The CDR3 loop spans 13 amino acids. Germline CDR1 SGHVT, CDR2 SQSDAQ. With 5 bases removed from V and 2 bases from J, the gap between germline ends came to 9 bases.

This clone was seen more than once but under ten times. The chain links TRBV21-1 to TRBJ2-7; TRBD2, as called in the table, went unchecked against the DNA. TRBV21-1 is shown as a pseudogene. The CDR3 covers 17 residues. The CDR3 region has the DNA TGTGCCAGCAGCAAAACGTTAGGGCTAGCGGATACTACGCGGCAGTACTTC. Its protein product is CASSKTLGLADTTRQYF.

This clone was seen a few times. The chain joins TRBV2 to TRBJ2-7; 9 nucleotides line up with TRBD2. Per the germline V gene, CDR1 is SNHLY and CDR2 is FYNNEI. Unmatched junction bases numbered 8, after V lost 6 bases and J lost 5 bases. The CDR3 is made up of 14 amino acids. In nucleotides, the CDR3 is TGTGCCAGCAGGCTTAGCGGGAGTACCAACGAGCAGTACTTC. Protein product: CASRLSGSTNEQYF.

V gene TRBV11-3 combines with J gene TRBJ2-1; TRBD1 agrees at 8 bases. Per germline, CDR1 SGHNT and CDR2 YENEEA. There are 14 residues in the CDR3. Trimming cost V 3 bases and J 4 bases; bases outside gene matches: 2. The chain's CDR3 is CASSFRTGYNEQFF. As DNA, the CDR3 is TGTGCCAGCAGCTTTCGGACAGGGTACAATGAGCAGTTCTTC.

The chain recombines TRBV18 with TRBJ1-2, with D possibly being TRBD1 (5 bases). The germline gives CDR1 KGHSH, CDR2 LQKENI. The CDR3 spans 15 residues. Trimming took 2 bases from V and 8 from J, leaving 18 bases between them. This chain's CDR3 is CASSPSGGGAEGYTF. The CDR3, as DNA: TGTGCCAGCTCACCATCGGGTGGAGGGGCGGAAGGCTACACCTTC.

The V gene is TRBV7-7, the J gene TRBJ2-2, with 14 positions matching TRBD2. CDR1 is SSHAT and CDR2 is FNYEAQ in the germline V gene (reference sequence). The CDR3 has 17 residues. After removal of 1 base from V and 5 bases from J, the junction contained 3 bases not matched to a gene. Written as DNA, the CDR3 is TGTGCCAGCAGCTTAGGGACTAGCGGGGGGACGACCGGGGAGCTGTTTTTT. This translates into CASSLGTSGGTTGELFF.

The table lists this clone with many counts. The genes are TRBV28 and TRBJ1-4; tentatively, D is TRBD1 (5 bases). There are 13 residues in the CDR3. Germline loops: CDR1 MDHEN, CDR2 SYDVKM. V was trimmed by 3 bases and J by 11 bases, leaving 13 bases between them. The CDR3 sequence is CASSFGGIGKLFF. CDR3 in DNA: TGTGCCAGCAGTTTTGGGGGGATCGGGAAACTGTTTTTT.

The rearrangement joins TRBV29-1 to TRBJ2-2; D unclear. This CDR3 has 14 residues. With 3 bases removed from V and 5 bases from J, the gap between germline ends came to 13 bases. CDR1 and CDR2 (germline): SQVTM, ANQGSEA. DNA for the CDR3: TGCAGCGTTGAGACGGTGGGTCTTACCGGGGAGCTGTTTTTT. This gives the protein CSVETVGLTGELFF.